The 17 T cell receptor beta chains below all came from one sample that was sequenced in a study of control samples from healthy donors and cancer patients. Sequencing was performed with immunoSEQ multiplex PCR; in TCRdb, only in-frame clones are kept and a portion is missing. The sample yields approximately 210,000 clones, about 91% seen once. Sequencing was carried out using blood. The receptors originated from a man younger than 45 in good health.

This rearrangement joins TRBV14 to TRBJ2-2; D unresolved. Germline values: CDR1 SGHDN, CDR2 FVKESK. Trimming removed 4 bases from V and 6 bases from J, with 15 bases in between. The CDR3 runs to 15 residues. The CDR3 DNA reads TGTGCCAGCAGCCCGGCGAGAAATTGGGCCGGGGAGCTGTTTTTT. Residues: CASSPARNWAGELFF.

This clone was seen a single time. The chain couples TRBV14 to TRBJ1-6; no clear D. Trimming left V 3 bases short and J 9 bases short, with 9 bases between. This CDR3 has 13 amino acids. Germline V lookup: CDR1 SGHDN, CDR2 FVKESK. CDR3 protein: CASSQITGSPLHF. The CDR3 DNA reads TGTGCCAGCAGCCAGATAACCGGTTCACCCCTCCACTTT.

This chain joins TRBV5-1 and TRBJ1-6, with D maybe TRBD1 (5 bases). The V end was cut by 0 bases, the J end by 6 bases, with 16 bases between. From germline, CDR1 is SGHRS and CDR2 YFSETQ. This CDR3 spans 17 amino acids. CDR3 loop: CASSLGVGDLSNSPLHF. The CDR3 nucleotides read TGCGCCAGCAGCTTGGGGGTCGGGGACCTTTCTAATTCACCCCTCCACTTT.

The gene calls are TRBV18 and TRBJ2-1; D gene unclear. Germline V gene sequence: CDR1 KGHSH, CDR2 LQKENI. The CDR3 totals 19 residues. V gave up 1 base and J gave up 0 bases, with 19 bases separating them. CDR3 in amino acids: CASSPLEQDPSSSYNEQFF. CDR3 nucleotide sequence: TGTGCCAGCTCACCACTCGAGCAGGACCCCTCCAGCTCCTACAATGAGCAGTTCTTC.

The V and J genes are TRBV12-3 or TRBV12-4 and TRBJ2-7; unclear D gene. Trimming removed 5 bases at V and 2 bases at J, with 7 bases between. The CDR3 contains 12 residues. CDR3 sequence: CASSSRPYEQYF. For the CDR3, the DNA is TGTGCCAGCAGTAGCCGTCCCTACGAGCAGTACTTC.

This chain joins TRBV6-5 and TRBJ2-7; weak D call: TRBD2 (7 bases). V shed 6 bases and J shed 4 bases, with 19 bases lying between them. CDR1 is MNHEY, CDR2 SVGAGI, per germline. This CDR3 region has 15 residues. CDR3 DNA sequence: TGTGCCAGCAGGGCAACAGGGAGGGGAAAATACGAGCAGTACTTC. Protein sequence: CASRATGRGKYEQYF.

The rearrangement links TRBV24-1 to TRBJ1-5; 7 bases map to TRBD1. CDR1 and CDR2 from the germline V gene are KGHDR and SFDVKD. This CDR3 contains 13 residues. The V gene end was trimmed by 6 bases and the J gene end by 7 bases; junction bases not matched to a gene: 5. CDR3 bases: TGTGCCACCAGTTACACAGGGGTACAGCCCCAGCATTTT. It translates to CATSYTGVQPQHF.

J is TRBJ2-1 and V is TRBV10-3, with a weak D call TRBD1 (5 bases). V was shortened by 6 bases and J by 0 bases, with 9 bases between the two germline ends. This CDR3 is 14 amino acids long. The V gene's germline CDR1 is ENHRY and CDR2 SYGVKD. CDR3 DNA sequence: TGTGCCATCAGCCGGACAAGCTCCTACAATGAGCAGTTCTTC. Translated, it gives CAISRTSSYNEQFF.

The chain joins TRBV5-1 to TRBJ2-1; 15 bases are shared with TRBD2. V was clipped by 3 bases and J by 6 bases; unmatched bases: 7. Germline lookup yields CDR1 SGHRS and CDR2 YFSETQ. The CDR3 has 17 amino acids. The chain's CDR3 is CASSSRTSGGAVNEQFF. DNA of the CDR3: TGCGCCAGCAGCTCGAGGACTAGCGGGGGGGCCGTCAATGAGCAGTTCTTC.

CDR3 DNA: TGTGCCAGCAGTATCCGGGCCGCAACTAATGAAAAACTGTTTTTT. Translating gives CASSIRAATNEKLFF. This chain joins TRBV27 and TRBJ1-4, with D hard to call. Trimming removed 5 bases at V and 0 bases at J, with 10 bases between. The CDR3 has 15 amino acids. The germline CDR1 and CDR2 sequences are MNHEY and SMNVEV (reference sequence). Together with reference TRBV27 and TRBJ1-4, the CDR3 gives the full variable domain: EAQVTQNPRYLITVTGKKLTVTCSQNMNHEYMSWYRQDPGLGLRQIYYSMNVEVTDKGDVPEGYKVSRKEKRNFPLILESPSPNQTSLYFCASSIRAATNEKLFFGSGTQLSVL.

The V and J genes are TRBV7-2 and TRBJ2-3; 10 bases align to TRBD2. The germline V gene encodes CDR1 SGHTA and CDR2 FQGNSA. The J segment lost 4 bases and the V segment lost 5 bases, leaving 15 bases of the junction unmatched. This CDR3 is 18 amino acids long. The CDR3: CASSTGASGGARADTQYF. The CDR3 coding sequence is TGTGCCAGCAGCACAGGGGCGAGCGGGGGGGCAAGGGCAGATACGCAGTATTTT.

The rearrangement uses TRBV7-8 and TRBJ2-3; D is unclear. Looked up from germline, CDR1 is SGHVS and CDR2 is FQNEAQ. The CDR3 runs 15 residues. Trimming cost V 0 bases and J 3 bases, with 10 bases left between them. The CDR3, as DNA: TGTGCCAGCAGCTTAGCGGCCGTTACGACAGATACGCAGTATTTT. Its protein product is CASSLAAVTTDTQYF.

This sequence joins TRBV7-3 and TRBJ2-3; TRBD1 might be the D (6 bases). The CDR3 is 15 residues long. V lost 6 bases to trimming and J lost 5 bases, with 18 bases between them. Germline CDR1 reads SGHTA; CDR2 reads FQGTGA. The CDR3 DNA reads as TGTGCCAGCAGTAAACAGGGTAATGCGGGAGATACGCAGTATTTT. It is translated as CASSKQGNAGDTQYF.

This rearrangement joins TRBV15 to TRBJ1-5; tentatively, D is TRBD1 (6 bases). CDR1 and CDR2 from the germline V gene are LNHNV and YYDKDF (reference sequence). Trimming shortened V by 1 base and J by 5 bases, and 9 bases separated the two germline ends. CDR3 size: 14 residues. CDR3 residues: CATSRVGGDQPQHF. The CDR3 DNA sequence: TGTGCCACCAGCAGAGTAGGGGGGGATCAGCCCCAGCATTTT.

This rearrangement joins TRBV5-6 to TRBJ2-7; weak D call: TRBD1 (6 bases). CDR1 is SGHDT and CDR2 is YYEEEE in the germline V gene. Trimming took off 0 bases at V and 3 bases at J, with 10 bases between the two ends. CDR3 length: 14 amino acids. CDR3 in amino acids: CASSLGTAYYEQYF. The CDR3 coding sequence is TGTGCCAGCAGCTTGGGGACAGCTTACTACGAGCAGTACTTC.

The chain employs TRBV7-2 and TRBJ2-2; D is undetermined. Between the trimmed V and J ends, which lost 3 bases and 2 bases, there was a span of 4 bases. The CDR3 consists of 13 residues. Germline CDR1 is SGHTA and CDR2 is FQGNSA. The CDR3, as DNA: TGTGCCAGCAGCTTCCTCAACACCGGGGAGCTGTTTTTT. This sequence encodes CASSFLNTGELFF.

The J gene is TRBJ1-1, the V gene TRBV5-1; D possibly corresponds to TRBD1 (6 bases). This CDR3 is built from 15 residues. V was clipped by 3 bases and J by 0 bases, with 12 bases between them. CDR1 and CDR2 from the germline V gene are SGHRS and YFSETQ. The CDR3 region is CASSSAGDLNTEAFF. The CDR3 DNA follows: TGCGCCAGCAGCTCGGCAGGGGACCTGAACACTGAAGCTTTCTTT.